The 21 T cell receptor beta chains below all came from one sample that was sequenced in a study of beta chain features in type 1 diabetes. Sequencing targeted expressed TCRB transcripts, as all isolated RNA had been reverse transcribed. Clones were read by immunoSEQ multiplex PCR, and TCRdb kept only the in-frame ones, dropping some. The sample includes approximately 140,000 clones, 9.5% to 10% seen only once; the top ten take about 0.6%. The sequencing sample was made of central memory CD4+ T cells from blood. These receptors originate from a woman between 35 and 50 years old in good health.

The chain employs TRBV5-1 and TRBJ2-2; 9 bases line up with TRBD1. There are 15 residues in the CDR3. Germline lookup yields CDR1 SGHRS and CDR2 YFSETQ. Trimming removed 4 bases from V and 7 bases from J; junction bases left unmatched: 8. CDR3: CASSVGTGLIGELFF. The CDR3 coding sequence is TGCGCCAGCAGCGTCGGGACAGGGCTGATCGGGGAGCTGTTTTTT.

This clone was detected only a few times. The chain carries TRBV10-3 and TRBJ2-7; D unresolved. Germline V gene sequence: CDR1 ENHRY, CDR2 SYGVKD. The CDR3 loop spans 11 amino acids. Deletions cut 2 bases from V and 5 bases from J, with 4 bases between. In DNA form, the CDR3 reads TGTGCCATCAGTGAGCCCGACGAGCAGTACTTC. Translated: CAISEPDEQYF.

The CDR3: CASSSQGQTQYF. CDR3 in DNA: TGTGCCAGCAGCTCGCAGGGGCAGACCCAGTACTTC. This chain connects TRBV13 to TRBJ2-5; weak D call: TRBD1 (6 bases). The CDR3 is 12 amino acids. Trimming removed 4 bases from V and 6 bases from J, with 9 bases in between. Germline CDR1 and CDR2: PRHDT and FYEKMQ (reference sequence).

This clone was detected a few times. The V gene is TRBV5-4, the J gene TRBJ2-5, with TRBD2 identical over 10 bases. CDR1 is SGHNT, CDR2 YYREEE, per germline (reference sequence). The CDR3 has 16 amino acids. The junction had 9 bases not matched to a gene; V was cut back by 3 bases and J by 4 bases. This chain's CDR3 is CASSSSVAGGPETQYF. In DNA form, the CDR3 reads TGTGCCAGCAGCTCGAGCGTAGCGGGGGGCCCAGAGACCCAGTACTTC.

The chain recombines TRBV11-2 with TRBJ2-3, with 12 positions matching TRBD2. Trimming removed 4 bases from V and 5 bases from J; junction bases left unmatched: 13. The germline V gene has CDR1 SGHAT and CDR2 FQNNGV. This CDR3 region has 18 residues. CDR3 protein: CASSSPPRLAGVRDTQYF. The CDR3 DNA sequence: TGTGCCAGCAGCTCCCCCCCACGACTAGCGGGGGTGAGAGATACGCAGTATTTT.

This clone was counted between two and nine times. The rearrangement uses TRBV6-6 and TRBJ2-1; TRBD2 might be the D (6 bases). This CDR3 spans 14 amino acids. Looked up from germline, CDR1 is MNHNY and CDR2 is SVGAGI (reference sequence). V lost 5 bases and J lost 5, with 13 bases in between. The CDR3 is CASSRLGGDNEQFF. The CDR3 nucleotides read TGTGCCAGCAGTCGGCTTGGCGGGGACAATGAGCAGTTCTTC.

CDR3 DNA: TGTGCCAGCAGCTTGGATGCACAGGACCGTGGCTACACCTTC. It specifies CASSLDAQDRGYTF. The V call is TRBV5-4, the J call TRBJ1-2; a weak D match, TRBD1 (5 bases). Germline loops: CDR1 SGHNT, CDR2 YYREEE (reference sequence). Trimming shortened V by 0 bases and J by 7 bases, and 13 bases separated the two germline ends. The CDR3 covers 14 residues.

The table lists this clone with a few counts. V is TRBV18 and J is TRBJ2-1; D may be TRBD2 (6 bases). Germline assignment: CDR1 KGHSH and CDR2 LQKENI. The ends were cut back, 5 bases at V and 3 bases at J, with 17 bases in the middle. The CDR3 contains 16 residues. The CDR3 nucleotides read TGTGCCAGCTCATTTCGGGGGAGCCAGATCTACAATGAGCAGTTCTTC. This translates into CASSFRGSQIYNEQFF.

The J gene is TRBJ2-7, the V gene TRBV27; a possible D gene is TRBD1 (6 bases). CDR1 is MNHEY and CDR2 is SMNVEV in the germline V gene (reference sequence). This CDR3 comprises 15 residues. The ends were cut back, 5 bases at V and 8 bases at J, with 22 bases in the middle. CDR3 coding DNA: TGTGCCAGCAGTCCCCCCGGACAGAAGTCTACGCAGCAGTACTTC. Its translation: CASSPPGQKSTQQYF.

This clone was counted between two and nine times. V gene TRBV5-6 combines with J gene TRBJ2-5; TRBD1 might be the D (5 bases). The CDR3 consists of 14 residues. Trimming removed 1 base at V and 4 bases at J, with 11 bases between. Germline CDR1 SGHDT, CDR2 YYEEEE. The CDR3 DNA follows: TGTGCCAGCAGCTTGACAGGTCAGGGAGAGACCCAGTACTTC. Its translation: CASSLTGQGETQYF.

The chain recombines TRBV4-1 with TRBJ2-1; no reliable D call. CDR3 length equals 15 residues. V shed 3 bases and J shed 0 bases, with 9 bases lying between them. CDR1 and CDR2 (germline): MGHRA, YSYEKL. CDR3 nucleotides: TGCGCCAGCAGCCAGTCCTTTAGCTCCTACAATGAGCAGTTCTTC. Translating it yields CASSQSFSSYNEQFF.

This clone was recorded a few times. CDR3 DNA: TGCGCCACGGGAGACAGGGGCCCTCCTCTTTTCTATGGCTACACCTTC. Encoded protein: CATGDRGPPLFYGYTF. The chain recombines TRBV23-1 with TRBJ1-2, with 8 bases fitting TRBD1. TRBV23-1 is filed as an ORF, its function uncertain. The CDR3 spans 16 residues. Trimming removed 10 bases from V and 4 bases from J; junction bases left unmatched: 17.

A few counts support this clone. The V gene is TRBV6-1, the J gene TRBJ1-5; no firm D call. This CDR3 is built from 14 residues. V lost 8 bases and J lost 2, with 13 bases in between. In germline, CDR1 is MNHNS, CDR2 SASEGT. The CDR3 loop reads CASSTVGGNQPQHF. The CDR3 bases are TGTGCCAGCTCAACGGTGGGCGGCAATCAGCCCCAGCATTTT.

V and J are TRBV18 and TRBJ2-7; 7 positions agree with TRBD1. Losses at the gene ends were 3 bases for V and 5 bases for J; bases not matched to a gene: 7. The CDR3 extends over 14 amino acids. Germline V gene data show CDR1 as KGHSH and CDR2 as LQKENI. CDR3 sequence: CASSPATGSDEQYF. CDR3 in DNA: TGTGCCAGCTCACCTGCGACAGGGTCCGACGAGCAGTACTTC.

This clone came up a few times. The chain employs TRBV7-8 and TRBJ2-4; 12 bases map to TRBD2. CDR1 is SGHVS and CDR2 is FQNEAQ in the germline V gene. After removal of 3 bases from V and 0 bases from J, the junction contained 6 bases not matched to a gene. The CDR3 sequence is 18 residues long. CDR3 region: CASSLGLAGVIAKNIQYF. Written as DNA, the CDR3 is TGTGCCAGCAGCTTGGGACTAGCGGGTGTTATAGCCAAAAACATTCAGTACTTC.

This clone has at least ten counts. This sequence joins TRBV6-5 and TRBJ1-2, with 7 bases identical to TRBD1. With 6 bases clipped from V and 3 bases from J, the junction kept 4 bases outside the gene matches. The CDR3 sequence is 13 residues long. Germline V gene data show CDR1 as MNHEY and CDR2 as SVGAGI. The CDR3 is CASSPGTDYGYTF. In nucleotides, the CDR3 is TGTGCCAGCAGCCCCGGGACAGACTATGGCTACACCTTC.

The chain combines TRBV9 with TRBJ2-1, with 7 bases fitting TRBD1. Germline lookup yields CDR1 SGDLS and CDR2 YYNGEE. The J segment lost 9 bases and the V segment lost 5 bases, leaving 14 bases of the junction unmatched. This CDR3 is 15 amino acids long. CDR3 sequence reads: CASSRGTDPRSEQFF. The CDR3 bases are TGTGCCAGCAGTCGAGGGACAGATCCCAGAAGTGAGCAGTTCTTC. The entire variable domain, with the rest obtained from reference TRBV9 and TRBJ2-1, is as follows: DSGVTQTPKHLITATGQRVTLRCSPRSGDLSVYWYQQSLDQGLQFLIQYYNGEERAKGNILERFSAQQFPDLHSELNLSSLELGDSALYFCASSRGTDPRSEQFFGPGTRLTVL.

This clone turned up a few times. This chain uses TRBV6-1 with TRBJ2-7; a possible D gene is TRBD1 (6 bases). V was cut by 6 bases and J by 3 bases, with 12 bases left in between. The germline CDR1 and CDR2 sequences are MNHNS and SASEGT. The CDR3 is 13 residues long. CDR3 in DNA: TGTGCCAGCAGGGCTACAGGGTTCTACGAGCAGTACTTC. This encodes CASRATGFYEQYF.

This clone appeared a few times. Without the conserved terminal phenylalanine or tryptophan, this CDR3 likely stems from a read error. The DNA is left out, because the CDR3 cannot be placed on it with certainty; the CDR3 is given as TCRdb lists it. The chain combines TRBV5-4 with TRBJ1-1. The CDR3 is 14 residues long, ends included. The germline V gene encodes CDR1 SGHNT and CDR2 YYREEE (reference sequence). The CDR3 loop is CASSLDGVGQPSSE.

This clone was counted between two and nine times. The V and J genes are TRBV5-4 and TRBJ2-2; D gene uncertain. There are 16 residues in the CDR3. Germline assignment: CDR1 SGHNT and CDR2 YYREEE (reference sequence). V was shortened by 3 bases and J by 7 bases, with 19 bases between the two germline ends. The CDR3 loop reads CASSSGTSPLGGELFF. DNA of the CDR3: TGTGCCAGCAGCTCTGGAACCAGCCCGCTAGGCGGGGAGCTGTTTTTT.

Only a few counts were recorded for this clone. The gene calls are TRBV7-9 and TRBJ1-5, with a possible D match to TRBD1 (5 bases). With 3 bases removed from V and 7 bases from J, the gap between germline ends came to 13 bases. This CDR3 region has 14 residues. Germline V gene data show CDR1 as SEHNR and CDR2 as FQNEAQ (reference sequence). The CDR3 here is CASSLGGAGQPQHF. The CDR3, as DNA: TGTGCCAGCAGCTTGGGAGGGGCAGGGCAGCCCCAGCATTTT.